Sequencing of this TCR beta chain was carried out in a study of blood T cell repertoires in COVID-19. Trimming left V 2 bases short and J 1 base short, with 11 bases between. The germline gives CDR1 SGHTA, CDR2 FQGNSA. The CDR3 sequence is 15 residues long. The table came from immunoSEQ multiplex PCR; TCRdb's copy has only in-frame clones and leaves some out. This table has approximately 150,000 clones, approximately 81% appearing once. The chain has TRBV7-2 and TRBJ1-2; possibly TRBD1 for D (5 bases). The source material was peripheral blood. This sequence was found in a human donor with acute or convalescent COVID-19. The donor label of this sample is uncertain. The CDR3 spells CASSLNDDSNYGYTF. The CDR3 DNA follows: TGTGCCAGCAGCTTAAATGACGACAGTAACTATGGCTACACCTTC.